This T cell receptor beta chain comes out of a study of T cell responses to AZD1222 COVID-19 vaccine. Comments on this clone: Its antigen is still unknown.

CDR3 size: 15 residues. Between the trimmed V and J ends, which lost 4 bases and 8 bases, there was a span of 21 bases. Germline V CDR1 and CDR2: SGHRS, YFSETQ. The data were produced by immunoSEQ multiplex PCR, yet TCRdb's version contains in-frame clones alone and is incomplete. The table records about 150,000 clones, over 90% of them present only once. Findings and limits, study-wide: Regions 160-218 and 743-854 held dominance among vaccine-associated CD4 TCRs, which spanned spike. Repertoire sampling occurred only after the peak T cell response.

The specimen was peripheral blood, collected 28 days after the second AZD1222 dose. The receptor was isolated from an adult who received the AZD1222 COVID-19 vaccine. The V gene is TRBV5-1, the J gene TRBJ1-2; weak D call: TRBD1 (5 bases). CDR3: CASSALGQAGYGYTF. In nucleotides, the CDR3 is TGCGCCAGCAGCGCGTTGGGGCAGGCCGGTTACGGCTACACCTTC.